The present TCR beta chain was sequenced within a study of shared clonotypes between healthy human individuals. Whole-study findings and limits: Generation probabilities were higher for clonotypes shared across all four sorted-subset donors than for unshared ones.

Clones were read by immunoSEQ multiplex PCR, and TCRdb kept only the in-frame ones, dropping some. The table records some 200,000 clones, 65% of them present only once. The V and J ends lost 6 bases and 11 bases, in that order; junction bases with no gene match: 8. Germline CDR1 reads SQVTM; CDR2 reads ANQGSEA. The CDR3 extends over 14 amino acids. Turning to this clone: Its antigen is as yet unknown.

The clonotype originates from a man aged 25 to 45 in good health. This sequence joins TRBV29-1 and TRBJ2-2, with TRBD2 identical over 14 bases. The sample consisted of memory CD4+ T cells sorted from blood. Described subset: CD45RA-negative fraction. The CDR3 reads CSVSFGTSGSELFF. CDR3 DNA sequence: TGCAGCGTGAGTTTTGGGACTAGCGGGAGTGAGCTGTTTTTT.